This T cell receptor (beta chain) was recorded in a study of T-cell memory formation after mild COVID-19. This clonotype has ten or more counts. From the 5' RACE reads, TCRdb called clonotypes with MiXCR, one entry per CDR3 protein. The sample consists of roughly 600,000 distinct CDR3 sequences, 15% to 20% of them appearing once. With V trimmed by 3 bases and J by 7 bases, 6 bases remained unmatched. Germline V lookup: CDR1 KGHDR, CDR2 SFDVKD. The CDR3 sequence is 17 residues long. The V gene is TRBV24-1, the J gene TRBJ2-1, with TRBD2 identical over 15 bases. The TCR was taken from an adult woman who had mild COVID-19 (a few samples of this study predate the infection). Cell type and time point are not known. What was sequenced was PBMCs or a T cell subset sorted from them (not recorded which). The CDR3 DNA is TGTGCCACCAGTGATCCCGGGACTAGCGGGAGGAGGAATGAGCAGTTCTTC. Translated, it gives CATSDPGTSGRRNEQFF.